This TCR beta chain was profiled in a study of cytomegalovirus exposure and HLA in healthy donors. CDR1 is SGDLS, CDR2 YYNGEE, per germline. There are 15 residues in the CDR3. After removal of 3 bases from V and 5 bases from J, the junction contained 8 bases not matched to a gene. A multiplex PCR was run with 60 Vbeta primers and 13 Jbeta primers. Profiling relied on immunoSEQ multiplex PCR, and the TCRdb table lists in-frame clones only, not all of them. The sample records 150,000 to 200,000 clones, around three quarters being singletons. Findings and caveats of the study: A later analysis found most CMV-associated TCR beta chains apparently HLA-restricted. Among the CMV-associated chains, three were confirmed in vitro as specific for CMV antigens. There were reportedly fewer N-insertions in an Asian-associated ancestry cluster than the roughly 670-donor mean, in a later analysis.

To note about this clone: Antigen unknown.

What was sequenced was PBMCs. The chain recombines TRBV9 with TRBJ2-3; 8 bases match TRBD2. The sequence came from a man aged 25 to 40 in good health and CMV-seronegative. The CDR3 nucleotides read TGTGCCAGCAGCGATACTAGCGGCGTAATAGATACGCAGTATTTT. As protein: CASSDTSGVIDTQYF.